The entry that follows covers one T cell receptor (beta chain) sequence. The antigen remains unidentified. The V end lost 4 bases, the J end lost 2 bases, and 10 bases lay between the germline ends. Germline CDR1 is SQVTM and CDR2 is ANQGSEA. The CDR3 spans 13 residues. Healthy controls were blood donor buffy coats. This specimen belongs to a study of STAT5B mutations in CD4+ large granular lymphocyte leukemia. Findings and caveats of the study: Top patient clones used TRBV06 genes more often: 8/27 versus 2/35 in controls. Without HLA matching, higher CD4+ than CD8+ T-LGLL clonality could reflect small sample size.

The assay was run at survey level. TCRdb's table, derived via immunoSEQ multiplex PCR, lists solely in-frame clones and lacks some. The data contain about 30,000 clones, around four fifths of them singletons. The sequence was collected from a human donor in good health. Sequencing was performed on CD4+ T cells from blood buffy coats. J is TRBJ2-3 and V is TRBV29-1; D is possibly TRBD1 (5 bases). CDR3: CSVGGKNTDTQYF. In DNA form, the CDR3 reads TGCAGCGTTGGGGGCAAAAACACAGATACGCAGTATTTT.